The text below deals with one T cell receptor beta chain. What this receptor recognizes is not known. No per-base quality is available; no much larger clone lies one base away. This record comes from a study of shared clonotypes between healthy human individuals (dated by TCRdb to 2020 to 2022). About the study as a whole: The cohort comprised a couple of women and three men aged 18 to 49 years. For each donor, three plates each were used for CD4 naive and CD4 memory, two plates were used for CD8 naive, and one plate was used for CD8 memory. Libraries were prepared and TCR repertoires were sequenced by different laboratories using diverse techniques, in order to increase sequencing depth and limit assay-specific biases. Between about 0.8 and 9.5 billion PBMCs per donor were obtained by leukapheresis. Blood TCR repertoires of four to six healthy adults were deeply sequenced to estimate repertoire size and the extent of clonotype sharing between individuals. Findings and caveats that apply to the study as a whole: Clonotypes shared by all four sorted-subset donors showed higher generation probabilities than non-shared clonotypes. Even with the large sequencing depth, rarefaction of the sorted-subset datasets indicated that sequencing was incomplete. The genetic and exposure-history diversity represented was limited by the small number of donors. Sampling was limited to blood, and TCR repertoires in tissue likely differ from TCR repertoires in blood. Pairwise subsampling indicated that sequencing depth was expected to affect the degree of clonotype sharing among donors. Estimated clonotype richness was generally larger for naive than for memory subsets. Around 5.4% of naive CD4, around 4% of naive CD8, approximately 2% of memory CD4, and about 0.4% of memory CD8 clonotypes were shared across several donors.

Using the deep immunoSEQ assay, TCR CDR3 regions were amplified from genomic DNA by multiplex PCR. Extracted genomic DNA from each cell subset was spread evenly across all wells of several immunoSEQ 96-well plates, with each plate serving as a replicate. For sorted subsets, 150 to 250 ng genomic DNA, equal to tens of thousands of T cell genomes, was loaded into each replicate PCR. Purified libraries were quantified with a Qubit 3.0 fluorometer, sized on a Bioanalyzer 2100, and re-quantified with the KAPA Library Quantification kit. Every immunoSEQ 96-well plate was sequenced on a dedicated single-read 150-cycle Illumina NextSeq 550 flow cell. In the authors' own workflow: The immunoSEQ output contained only junctional sequences without quality scores, so filtering could not match that applied to full-length reads. To assign V/J genes and CDR3, sequences were annotated using PyIR, a Python wrapper for IgBLAST v1.9, with IMGT germline references. Reads with weak V/J assignments (E-value above 1e-6), missing CDR3, stop codons, out-of-frame junctions, or ambiguous translated residues were removed. V3J clonotypes were defined as sequences sharing the same inferred V gene, J gene, and CDR3 amino acid sequence. To compute the percentage overlap between repertoires, the number of shared unique clonotypes was divided by the size of the smaller repertoire. Richness of each repertoire was evaluated using RTK rarefaction, the Chao1 estimator, and Recon v2.1 estimates of unobserved clonotypes. Generation probabilities were computed with OLGA for all TCRbeta clonotypes obtained by the gDNA method from four donors. The immuneACCESS repertoire file appears here via TCRdb, limited to in-frame rearrangements. These files lack a portion of the clones; in checked studies, under half of the deficit traces to unresolved V genes, and the cause of the others is not known. V and J calls and clone size follow that table, whereas D and trimming were derived from the DNA. The sample table shows around 2.5 million clones, and approximately 93% are seen once. The ten largest clones add up to approximately 0.35% of the sample.

The donors were healthy, HIV-negative adults who had no recently reported acute infections or vaccinations. All donors were Caucasian adults living in Nashville, Tennessee, USA. CD4+ T cells were enriched by magnetic negative selection, after which naive cells were positively selected on CD45RA and the negative fraction was taken as the memory subset. After blood collection by leukapheresis, PBMCs were isolated using Ficoll-Histopaque density gradient centrifugation and then cryopreserved in the vapor phase of liquid nitrogen. Analytical flow cytometry was used to check the purity and quantity of each magnetically sorted T cell population. From each sorted fraction, genomic DNA was isolated and quantified by UV absorbance on a Nanodrop 2000c. CDR1 and CDR2 are drawn from the germline V gene: MGHRA, YSYEKL. Spanning cysteine to phenylalanine, the CDR3 consists of 15 amino acids. The DNA shown is the 45-base CDR3, in frame from base 1. V loses 3 bases at its end and J loses 10 bases; junction bases beyond the gene matches: 9.

The sequence was collected from a man younger than 35 in good health. Some clones in this sample may be carry-over from other donors' samples. Material for sequencing was naive CD4+ T cells from PBMCs. The intended sense of this specimen's cell subset or site label: CD45RA+ positively selected. The chain is assembled from TRBV4-1 and TRBJ2-1; 10 middle bases align to TRBD2. DNA sequence: TGCGCCAGCAGCCATCAAGCGGGAGGGCTTTTAGAGCAGTTCTTC. Its translation is CASSHQAGGLLEQFF.